A single TCR beta chain is shown here with its context. Its antigen remains unidentified. Base quality data are lacking; no much larger clone is found one base away. Blood samples were collected up to 4 times in the first month after transplant and then at least monthly when available. This sample was included in a study of graft-versus-host responses after intestinal transplantation (dated by TCRdb to the early 2020s). Notes on the research overall: The transplants that recipients got were multivisceral, liver-intestinal, or isolated intestinal. Anti-thymocyte globulin induction was given to all recipients, followed by maintenance tacrolimus and steroids for 2 to 4 years. Bulk TCR-beta CDR3 sequencing was used to track graft-versus-host and host-versus-graft alloreactive T cell clones in the graft, circulation and bone marrow after intestinal transplantation. To identify alloreactive clones, pre-transplant mixed lymphocyte reaction products were sequenced and compared with unstimulated pre-transplant donor and recipient T cells. The cohort enrolled some 23 intestinal transplant recipients, one of whom was a retransplant, and 3 patients without pretransplant specimens were excluded. Donor T cell macrochimerism was defined as a peak of at least 4% donor T cells among recipient peripheral blood mononuclear cells. Samples from a few later patients were sequenced in-house on an Illumina MiSeq with MiXCR processing rather than by the commercial service. Paper-wide results and their limitations: The conclusions were limited by the relatively low number and heterogeneity of the intestinal transplant patients. High GvH to HvG T cell clonal ratios were observed in the allografts of patients with donor T cell macrochimerism. Early after transplant, peak levels of circulating GvH clones were found to be associated with declines in HvG clones. GvH clones were detected in recipient bone marrow, and some appeared earlier in ileal mucosa or blood, consistent with an intestinal mucosal origin.

Library preparation used the immunoSEQ multiplex PCR assay. For most patients, high-throughput TCR-beta CDR3 sequencing of genomic DNA was performed by Adaptive Biotechnologies. In the original analysis: TCR sequencing data were retrieved from Adaptive's ImmunoSEQ software for some 19 patients, whereas a few other patients were processed with MiXCR and VDJtools. Because the origin of CDR3 nucleotide sequences shared between donor and recipient could not be assigned, those sequences were removed. To be classed as alloreactive, a clone needed at least 2-fold expansion over unstimulated cells and a minimum CFSE-low frequency of 0.002% (template counts) or 0.001% (read counts). Mappable clones were those detected in sequenced pre-transplant spleen, lymph node, or MLR CFSE-low populations of the donor or recipient. The cumulative frequency of alloreactive clones was calculated as a percentage of all sequences, weighted by copy number. TCRdb's version of the immuneACCESS table is confined to in-frame rearrangements and falls short of the full clone set. An unresolved V gene accounts for under half of the shortfall where checked; the remainder is of unknown origin. D and trimming were read from the DNA, whereas the V and J calls and clone size are those reported in that table. Counted in this sample were approximately 60,000 clones; about 90% of them appeared once. Clones ranked in the top ten supply around 1.5% of the sample.

The CDR3 runs 18 residues from the cysteine to the phenylalanine. Only CDR3 DNA remains: 54 bases, in frame from the first base. Looking up the germline V gene yields CDR1 ENHRY and CDR2 SYGVKD. V is trimmed back by 3 bases and J by 2 bases, and the junction contains 10 bases that no gene match accounts for. The sequencing here drew on PBMCs, taken 26 days after transplant. This TCR was sampled from a human patient who received an intestinal transplant, so some T cells may come from the graft donor. The chain joins TRBV10-3 to TRBJ2-2; TRBD2 lines up with 9 middle nucleotides. Here the CDR3 is given as CAISEVGSGGSNTGELFF. The nucleotide sequence reads as follows: TGTGCCATCAGTGAAGTAGGGAGCGGGGGGTCTAACACCGGGGAGCTGTTTTTT.